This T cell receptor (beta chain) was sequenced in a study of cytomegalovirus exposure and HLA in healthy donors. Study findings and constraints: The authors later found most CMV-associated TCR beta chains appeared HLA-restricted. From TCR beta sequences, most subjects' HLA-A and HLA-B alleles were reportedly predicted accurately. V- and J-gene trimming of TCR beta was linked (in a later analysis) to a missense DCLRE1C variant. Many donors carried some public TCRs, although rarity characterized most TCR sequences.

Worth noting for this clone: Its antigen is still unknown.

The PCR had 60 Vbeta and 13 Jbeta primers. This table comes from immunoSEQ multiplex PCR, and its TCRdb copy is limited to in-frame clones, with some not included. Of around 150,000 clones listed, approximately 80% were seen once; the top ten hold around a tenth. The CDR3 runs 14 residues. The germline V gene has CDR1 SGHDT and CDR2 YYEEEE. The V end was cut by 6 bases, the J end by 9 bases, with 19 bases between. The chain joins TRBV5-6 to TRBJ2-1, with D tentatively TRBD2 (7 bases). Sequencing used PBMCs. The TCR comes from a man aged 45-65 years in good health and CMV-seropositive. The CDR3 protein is CASTSRGALSEQFF. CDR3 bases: TGTGCCAGCACCTCCCGGGGGGCCCTATCTGAGCAGTTCTTC.